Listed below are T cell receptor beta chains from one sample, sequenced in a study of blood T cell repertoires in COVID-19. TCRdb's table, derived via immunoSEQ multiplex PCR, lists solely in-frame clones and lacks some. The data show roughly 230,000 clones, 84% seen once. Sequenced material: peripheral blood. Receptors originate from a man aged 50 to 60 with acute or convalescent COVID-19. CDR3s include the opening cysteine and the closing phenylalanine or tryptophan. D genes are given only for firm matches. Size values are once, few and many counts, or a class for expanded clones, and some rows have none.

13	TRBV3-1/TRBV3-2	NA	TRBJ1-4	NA	CASSQVGNEKLFF	TGTGCCAGCAGCCAAGTGGGCAATGAAAAACTGTTTTTT
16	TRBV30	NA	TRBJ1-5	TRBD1	CAWSLRTGVGHQPQHF	TGTGCCTGGAGTCTACGAACAGGGGTTGGTCACCAGCCCCAGCATTTT
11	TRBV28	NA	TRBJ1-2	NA	CASGPSYGYTF	TGTGCCAGCGGGCCGAGCTATGGCTACACCTTC
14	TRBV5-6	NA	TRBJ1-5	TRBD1	CASSLVGQDQPQHF	TGTGCCAGCAGCTTGGTGGGACAGGATCAGCCCCAGCATTTT
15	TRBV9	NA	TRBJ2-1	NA	CASSEAGGLMDEQFF	TGTGCCAGCAGCGAGGCTGGGGGCCTTATGGATGAGCAGTTCTTC
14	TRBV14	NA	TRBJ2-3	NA	CASSQTEMGGTQYF	TGTGCCAGCAGCCAAACGGAGATGGGAGGCACGCAGTATTTT
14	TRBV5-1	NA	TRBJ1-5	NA	CASSLRGGDQPQHF	TGCGCCAGCAGCTTGAGAGGGGGGGATCAGCCCCAGCATTTT
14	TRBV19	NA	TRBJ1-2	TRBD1	CASRYGTGAYGYTF	TGTGCCAGTAGGTATGGGACAGGGGCCTATGGCTACACCTTC
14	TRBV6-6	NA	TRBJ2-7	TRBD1	CASSYLGQGSEQYF	TGTGCCAGCAGTTACCTGGGACAGGGGAGCGAGCAGTACTTC
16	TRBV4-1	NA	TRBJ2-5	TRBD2	CASSSRASGAQETQYF	TGCGCCAGCAGCTCGAGGGCTAGCGGGGCTCAAGAGACCCAGTACTTC
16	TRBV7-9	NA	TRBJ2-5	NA	CASSSPTRTIQETQYF	TGTGCCAGCAGCTCCCCGACTAGGACAATCCAAGAGACCCAGTACTTC
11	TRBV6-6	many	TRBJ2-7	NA	CASTNSYEQYF	TGTGCCAGCACCAACAGCTACGAGCAGTACTTC
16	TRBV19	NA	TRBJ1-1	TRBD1	CASSRQGGRVDTEAFF	TGTGCCAGTAGTAGGCAGGGGGGTCGTGTGGACACTGAAGCTTTCTTT
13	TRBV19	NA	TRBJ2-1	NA	CASMGATPNEQFF	TGTGCCTCCATGGGGGCGACGCCCAATGAGCAGTTCTTC
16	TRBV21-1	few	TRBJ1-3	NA	CASIAREESLGNTIYF	TGTGCCAGCATAGCTAGAGAGGAATCTCTTGGAAACACCATATATTTT
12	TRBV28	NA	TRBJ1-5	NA	CASGIGNQPQHF	TGTGCCAGCGGCATCGGCAATCAGCCCCAGCATTTT
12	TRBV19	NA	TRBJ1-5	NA	CASSIHNQPQHF	TGTGCCAGTAGTATACACAATCAGCCCCAGCATTTT
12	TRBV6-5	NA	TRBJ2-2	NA	CASRAPTGELFF	TGTGCCAGCAGGGCCCCAACCGGGGAGCTGTTTTTT
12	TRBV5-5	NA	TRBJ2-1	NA	CASSKTSNEQFF	TGTGCCAGCAGCAAGACTAGTAATGAGCAGTTCTTC
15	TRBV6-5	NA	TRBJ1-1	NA	CASSYSRGGNTEAFF	TGTGCCAGCAGTTACTCGCGGGGGGGGAACACTGAAGCTTTCTTT
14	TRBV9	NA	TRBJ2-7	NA	CASSVQGSSYEQYF	TGTGCCAGCAGCGTACAGGGGAGCTCCTACGAGCAGTACTTC
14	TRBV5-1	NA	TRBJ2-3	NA	CASSPGLSTDTQYF	TGCGCCAGCAGCCCGGGTCTGTCCACAGATACGCAGTATTTT
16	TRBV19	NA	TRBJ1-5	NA	CASSARVAVGNQPQHF	TGTGCCAGTAGCGCCCGGGTCGCCGTTGGCAATCAGCCCCAGCATTTT
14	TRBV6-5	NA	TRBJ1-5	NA	CASSPMASNQPQHF	TGTGCCAGCAGTCCGATGGCTAGCAATCAGCCCCAGCATTTT
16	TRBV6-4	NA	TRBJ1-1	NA	CASRPEGSVGGTEAFF	TGTGCCAGCAGGCCAGAGGGAAGTGTTGGAGGCACTGAAGCTTTCTTT
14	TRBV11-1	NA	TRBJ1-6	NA	CASSLTETNSPLHF	TGTGCCAGCAGCTTGACAGAAACAAATTCACCCCTCCACTTT
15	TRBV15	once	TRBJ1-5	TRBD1	CATELDRGRTQPQHF	TGTGCCACTGAATTGGACAGGGGTAGGACTCAGCCCCAGCATTTT
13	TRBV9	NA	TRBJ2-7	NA	CASSGGKPYEQYF	TGTGCCAGCAGCGGCGGTAAACCCTACGAGCAGTACTTC
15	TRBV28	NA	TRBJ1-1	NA	CASSLSLGMNTEAFF	TGTGCCAGCAGTTTATCCTTGGGCATGAACACTGAAGCTTTCTTT
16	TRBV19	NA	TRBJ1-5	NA	CASSIPGQRTNQPQHF	TGTGCCAGTAGTATCCCAGGACAGCGGACCAATCAGCCCCAGCATTTT
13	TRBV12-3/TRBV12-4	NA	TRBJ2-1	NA	CASAWGRESVQFF	TGTGCCAGCGCCTGGGGGCGGGAGTCTGTGCAGTTCTTC
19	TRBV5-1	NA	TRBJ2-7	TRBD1	CASSPSPTGNRPGAYEQYF	TGCGCCAGCAGCCCCTCACCGACAGGGAATAGACCAGGTGCCTACGAGCAGTACTTC
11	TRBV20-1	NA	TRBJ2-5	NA	CSATVQETQYF	TGCAGTGCTACGGTACAAGAGACCCAGTACTTC
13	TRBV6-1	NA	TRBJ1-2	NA	CASSEAGADGYTF	TGTGCCAGCAGTGAAGCAGGGGCTGATGGCTACACCTTC
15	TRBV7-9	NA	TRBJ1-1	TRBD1	CASSPRQGEWFEAFF	TGTGCCAGCAGCCCTAGACAGGGGGAATGGTTTGAAGCTTTCTTT
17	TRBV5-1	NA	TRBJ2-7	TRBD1	CASSVTPPGQGSYEQYF	TGCGCCAGCAGCGTGACCCCCCCGGGACAGGGCTCCTACGAGCAGTACTTC
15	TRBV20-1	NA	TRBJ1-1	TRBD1	CSASSGTGDGTEAFF	TGCAGTGCTAGTAGCGGCACAGGGGATGGGACTGAAGCTTTCTTT
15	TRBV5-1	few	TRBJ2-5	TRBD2	CASSRASGGMETQYF	TGCGCCAGCTCCCGGGCCAGCGGGGGGATGGAGACCCAGTACTTC
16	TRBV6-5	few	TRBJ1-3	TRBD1	CASSLGQGAEGNTIYF	TGTGCCAGCAGTTTAGGACAGGGGGCGGAAGGAAACACCATATATTTT
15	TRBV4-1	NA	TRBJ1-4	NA	CASSPSGTRVEKLFF	TGCGCCAGCAGCCCCTCCGGGACACGAGTCGAAAAACTGTTTTTT
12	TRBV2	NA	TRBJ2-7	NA	CASSLERLEQYF	TGTGCCAGCAGCCTGGAGCGCCTAGAGCAGTACTTC
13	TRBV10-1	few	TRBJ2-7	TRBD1	CASSTGQGYEQYF	TGCGCCAGCAGCACGGGACAGGGGTACGAGCAGTACTTC
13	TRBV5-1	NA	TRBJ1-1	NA	CASSLTGNTEAFF	TGCGCCAGCAGCTTGACAGGGAACACTGAAGCTTTCTTT
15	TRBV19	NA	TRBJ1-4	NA	CASSIRHRPNEKLFF	TGTGCCAGTAGTATACGTCACAGGCCGAATGAAAAACTGTTTTTT
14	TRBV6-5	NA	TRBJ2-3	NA	CASSLQGSTDTQYF	TGTGCCAGCAGCCTCCAGGGTAGCACAGATACGCAGTATTTT
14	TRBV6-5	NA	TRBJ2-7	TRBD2	CASTQRGGSYEQYF	TGTGCCAGCACGCAGAGGGGCGGGAGCTACGAGCAGTACTTC
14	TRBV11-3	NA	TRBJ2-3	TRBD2	CASSPRTSGNTQYF	TGTGCCAGCAGCCCGAGGACTAGCGGGAATACGCAGTATTTT
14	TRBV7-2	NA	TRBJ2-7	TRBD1	CASSWRQGSYEQYF	TGTGCCAGCAGCTGGAGACAGGGCTCCTACGAGCAGTACTTC
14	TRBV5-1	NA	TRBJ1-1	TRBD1	CASSFHRGNTEAFF	TGCGCCAGCAGCTTTCACAGGGGGAACACTGAAGCTTTCTTT
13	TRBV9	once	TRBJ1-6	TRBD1	CASGTAHNSPLHF	TGTGCCAGCGGGACAGCGCATAATTCACCCCTCCACTTT
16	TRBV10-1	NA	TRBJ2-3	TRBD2	CASSEETSGTGDTQYF	TGCGCCAGCAGTGAGGAGACTAGCGGGACTGGAGATACGCAGTATTTT
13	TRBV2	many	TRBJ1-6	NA	CASSHRTYSPLHF	TGTGCCAGCAGCCATAGGACTTACTCACCCCTCCACTTT
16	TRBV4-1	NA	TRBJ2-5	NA	CASSQGPTGEGETQYF	TGCGCCAGCAGCCAAGGTCCGACAGGGGAGGGAGAGACCCAGTACTTC
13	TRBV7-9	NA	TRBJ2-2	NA	CASSFVRTGELFF	TGTGCCAGCAGCTTCGTCCGGACCGGGGAGCTGTTTTTT
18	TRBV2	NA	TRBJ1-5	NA	CASNSNAQGRYGNQPQHF	TGTGCCAGCAATAGTAATGCGCAGGGTCGGTACGGCAATCAGCCCCAGCATTTT
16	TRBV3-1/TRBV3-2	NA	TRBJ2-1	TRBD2	CASSQEGGGVYNEQFF	TGTGCCAGCAGCCAAGAGGGCGGGGGGGTATACAATGAGCAGTTCTTC
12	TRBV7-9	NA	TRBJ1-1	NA	CASSNQGIEAFF	TGTGCCAGCAGCAATCAGGGGATTGAAGCTTTCTTT
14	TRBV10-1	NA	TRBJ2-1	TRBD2	CASSRTAGGSEQFF	TGCGCCAGCAGTAGGACAGCGGGAGGGAGCGAGCAGTTCTTC
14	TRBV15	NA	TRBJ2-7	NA	CATSREGAKYEQYF	TGTGCCACCAGCAGGGAGGGGGCTAAGTACGAGCAGTACTTC
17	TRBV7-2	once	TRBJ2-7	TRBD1	CASSPEVLGTGSYEQYF	TGTGCCAGCAGCCCTGAGGTTCTCGGGACAGGGAGCTACGAGCAGTACTTC